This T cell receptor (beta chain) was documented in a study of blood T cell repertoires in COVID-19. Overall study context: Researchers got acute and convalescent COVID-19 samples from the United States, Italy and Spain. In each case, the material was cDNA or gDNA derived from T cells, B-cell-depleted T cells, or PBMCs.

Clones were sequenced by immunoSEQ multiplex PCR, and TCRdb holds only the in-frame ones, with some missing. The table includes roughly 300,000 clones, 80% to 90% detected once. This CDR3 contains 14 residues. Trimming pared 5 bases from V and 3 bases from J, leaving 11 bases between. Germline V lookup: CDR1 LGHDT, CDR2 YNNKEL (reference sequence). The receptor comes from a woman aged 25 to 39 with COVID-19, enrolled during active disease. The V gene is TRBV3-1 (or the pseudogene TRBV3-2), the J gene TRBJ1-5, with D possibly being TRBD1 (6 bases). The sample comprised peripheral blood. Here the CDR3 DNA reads TGTGCCAGCAGCTTTGGACAGTCCAATCAGCCCCAGCATTTT. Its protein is CASSFGQSNQPQHF.